A single sample gave rise to the 15 T cell receptor beta chains below, sequenced in a study of blood T cell repertoires in COVID-19. Profiled with immunoSEQ multiplex PCR; TCRdb holds only in-frame clones, not every one. The repertoire holds some 150,000 clones, around nine tenths seen once, with 2.3% in the top ten. The sequenced sample was peripheral blood. The receptors originated from a human donor in a cohort sampled during active COVID-19.

The rearrangement joins TRBV7-9 to TRBJ1-1; TRBD1 matches 7 bases. The CDR3 loop spans 14 amino acids. Germline CDR1 reads SEHNR; CDR2 reads FQNEAQ (reference sequence). Losses at the gene ends were 5 bases for V and 4 bases for J; bases not matched to a gene: 7. This CDR3 reads CASSKRQGITEAFF. As DNA, the CDR3 is TGTGCCAGCAGCAAGAGACAGGGCATCACTGAAGCTTTCTTT.

The V and J genes are TRBV7-9 and TRBJ2-3; 16 positions agree with TRBD2. The germline CDR1 and CDR2 sequences are SEHNR and FQNEAQ (reference sequence). The CDR3 runs 18 residues. Trimming cost V 7 bases and J 4 bases; bases outside gene matches: 11. CDR3 amino acids: CASNSFPGLAGGPDTQYF. The CDR3 nucleotides are TGTGCCAGCAACTCGTTCCCGGGACTAGCGGGGGGGCCAGATACGCAGTATTTT.

The chain recombines TRBV6-1 with TRBJ2-7, with 9 bases fitting TRBD1. CDR3 length: 20 residues. Germline trimming cut 3 bases from V and 1 base from J; bases unmatched to any gene: 19. CDR1 MNHNS and CDR2 SASEGT come from the germline V gene. As DNA, the CDR3 is TGTGCCAGCAGTGATCCCCAGGTTCAGCCACCGACAGGGGGGTCCTACGAGCAGTACTTC. Translating it yields CASSDPQVQPPTGGSYEQYF.

The chain combines TRBV9 with TRBJ2-6; D may be TRBD1 (6 bases). Germline-derived CDR1 and CDR2 are SGDLS and YYNGEE. V was trimmed by 3 bases and J by 0 bases, leaving 13 bases between them. The CDR3 is 17 residues long. In nucleotides, the CDR3 is TGTGCCAGCAGCGAAGGGACATTCCGCTCTGGGGCCAACGTCCTGACTTTC. It codes for CASSEGTFRSGANVLTF. The full variable domain, in which reference TRBV9 and TRBJ2-6 provide the parts outside the CDR3, is DSGVTQTPKHLITATGQRVTLRCSPRSGDLSVYWYQQSLDQGLQFLIQYYNGEERAKGNILERFSAQQFPDLHSELNLSSLELGDSALYFCASSEGTFRSGANVLTFGAGSRLTVL.

This chain joins TRBV24-1 and TRBJ2-3; possibly TRBD2 for D (6 bases). Germline CDR1 KGHDR, CDR2 SFDVKD. Between the trimmed V and J ends, which lost 5 bases and 2 bases, there was a span of 16 bases. This CDR3 is built from 16 residues. CDR3 sequence reads: CATSAPTGVTTDTQYF. CDR3 DNA: TGTGCCACCAGTGCCCCGACGGGGGTGACCACAGATACGCAGTATTTT.

The chain carries TRBV2 and TRBJ1-1, with D unclear. The ends were cut back, 1 base at V and 3 bases at J, with 12 bases in the middle. CDR1 and CDR2 (germline): SNHLY, FYNNEI. The CDR3 is 15 amino acids. This chain's CDR3 is CASSEVGTRDTEAFF. In DNA form, the CDR3 reads TGTGCCAGCAGTGAAGTTGGCACTCGGGACACTGAAGCTTTCTTT.

The chain joins TRBV5-4 to TRBJ1-4; D unresolved. V dropped 5 bases and J dropped 3 bases, with 8 bases sitting between them. The CDR3 spans 13 residues. CDR1 is SGHNT, CDR2 YYREEE, per germline (reference sequence). The DNA for the CDR3 is TGTGCCAGCAGTGAGTCGGCTAATGAAAAACTGTTTTTT. Protein sequence: CASSESANEKLFF.

In this sample, this clone turned up once. CDR3 sequence (DNA): TGTGCCAGCAGCCCGAGCCGGGCGCAGGGTTTCTTT. As protein: CASSPSRAQGFF. The chain combines TRBV11-1 with TRBJ1-1; possibly TRBD1 for D (5 bases). V gave up 5 bases and J gave up 13 bases, with 17 bases separating them. The CDR3 has 12 residues. Germline lookup yields CDR1 SGHAT and CDR2 FQDESV (reference sequence). Together with reference TRBV11-1 and TRBJ1-1, the CDR3 gives the full variable domain: EAEVAQSPRYKITEKSQAVAFWCDPISGHATLYWYRQILGQGPELLVQFQDESVVDDSQLPKDRFSAERLKGVDSTLKIQPAELGDSAMYLCASSPSRAQGFFGQGTRLTVV.

This clone was seen a handful of times. This chain links TRBV5-6 with TRBJ2-7; 7 positions agree with TRBD1. The CDR3 runs to 18 residues. Germline CDR1 SGHDT, CDR2 YYEEEE. The V segment lost 4 bases and the J segment 3 bases; nucleotides outside the gene matches: 19. This chain's CDR3 is CASSLFLATGAANYEQYF. The DNA for the CDR3 is TGTGCCAGCAGCCTCTTCTTAGCTACAGGGGCGGCTAACTACGAGCAGTACTTC. The entire variable domain, with the rest obtained from reference TRBV5-6 and TRBJ2-7, is as follows: DAGVTQSPTHLIKTRGQQVTLRCSPKSGHDTVSWYQQALGQGPQFIFQYYEEEERQRGNFPDRFSGHQFPNYSSELNVNALLLGDSALYLCASSLFLATGAANYEQYFGPGTRLTVT.

In nucleotides, the CDR3 is TGTGCCTGCAGACTAGCGGGAAGCACAGATACGCAGTATTTT. This translates into CACRLAGSTDTQYF. V is TRBV30 and J is TRBJ2-3; 11 bases are a match to TRBD2. CDR3 length: 14 residues. V shed 6 bases, J shed 0 bases, and the junction held 2 bases outside the gene matches. The V gene's germline CDR1 is GTSNPN and CDR2 SVGIG (reference sequence).

The chain recombines TRBV19 with TRBJ1-4; TRBD1 aligns across 7 bases. Germline CDR1 LNHDA, CDR2 SQIVND (reference sequence). This CDR3 spans 15 amino acids. V was clipped by 4 bases and J by 6 bases; unmatched bases: 8. The CDR3 DNA reads as TGTGCCAGTAGTACCCCGGGACAGCCCTATGAAAAACTGTTTTTT. Its translation is CASSTPGQPYEKLFF.

This chain connects TRBV19 to TRBJ2-2; possibly TRBD2 for D (6 bases). V dropped 1 base and J dropped 2 bases, with 11 bases sitting between them. Germline V gene data show CDR1 as LNHDA and CDR2 as SQIVND (reference sequence). This CDR3 comprises 16 residues. The CDR3 region has the DNA TGTGCCAGTAGTATAGTAGGAGGGGTCAACACCGGGGAGCTGTTTTTT. As protein: CASSIVGGVNTGELFF.

V is TRBV7-8 and J is TRBJ1-1; 8 bases are a match to TRBD1. CDR1 is SGHVS and CDR2 is FQNEAQ in the germline V gene. The CDR3 is made up of 15 amino acids. The V gene end was trimmed by 5 bases and the J gene end by 4 bases; junction bases not matched to a gene: 9. CDR3 sequence reads: CASSMSGGVGTEAFF. CDR3 sequence (DNA): TGTGCCAGCAGCATGTCAGGGGGCGTTGGCACTGAAGCTTTCTTT.

This chain connects TRBV6-2 or TRBV6-3 to TRBJ1-4; D is perhaps TRBD1 (6 bases). This CDR3 comprises 15 residues. V was clipped by 4 bases and J by 0 bases, with 9 bases between them. Germline loops: CDR1 MNHEY, CDR2 SVGEGT. DNA of the CDR3: TGTGCCAGCAGTTCTCGACAGGCAACTAATGAAAAACTGTTTTTT. As protein: CASSSRQATNEKLFF.

J is TRBJ2-3 and V is TRBV15; D not certain. The CDR3 length is 16 residues. Trimming took off 1 base at V and 5 bases at J, with 16 bases between the two ends. Germline loops: CDR1 LNHNV, CDR2 YYDKDF (reference sequence). CDR3 nucleotide sequence: TGTGCCACCAGCAGAGTTAGTAGTGGAGATGGAGATACGCAGTATTTT. This encodes CATSRVSSGDGDTQYF.